Listed here are 9 T cell receptor beta chains from one sample, sequenced in a study of metastatic and nonmetastatic thyroid tumors. All patients reached thyroid surgery having received no treatment beforehand. TCRdb ran MiXCR on the PCR reads. The sample lists fewer than 55,000 clones; about 16% were seen once. The sample consisted of blood. The source of these receptors is a female donor with papillary thyroid cancer or a benign thyroid nodule (not recorded which). Some clones in this sample may be carry-over from other donors' samples.

This clone was detected ten times or more. The V and J genes are TRBV6-2 or TRBV6-3 and TRBJ1-6, with D hard to call. Per the germline V gene, CDR1 is MNHEY and CDR2 is SVGEGT. CDR3 length: 15 amino acids. V dropped 7 bases and J dropped 8 bases, with 18 bases sitting between them. CDR3 protein: CASTYSYGNDSPLHF. The DNA for the CDR3 is TGTGCCAGCACCTACAGCTATGGCAATGATTCACCCCTCCACTTT.

This clone was recorded at least ten times. The chain links TRBV20-1 to TRBJ1-2; 7 nucleotides match TRBD1. Germline V gene sequence: CDR1 DFQATT, CDR2 SNEGSKA (reference sequence). CDR3 length: 13 residues. V lost 4 bases to trimming and J lost 7 bases; unmatched junction nucleotides: 9. The CDR3 DNA sequence: TGCAGTGCTAATCCCAGAGGGGGCGGTGGCTACACCTTC. It codes for CSANPRGGGGYTF.

The table lists this clone with many counts. The J gene is TRBJ1-2, the V gene TRBV6-1; 7 nucleotides match TRBD1. J was trimmed by 7 bases and V by 1 base; bases with no gene match: 9. In germline, CDR1 is MNHNS, CDR2 SASEGT. The CDR3 is 15 amino acids. The DNA of the CDR3 is TGTGCCAGCAGTGAAGTCCCACAGGGGAATCTTGGCTACACCTTC. Translating gives CASSEVPQGNLGYTF.

At least ten counts were recorded for this clone. This sequence joins TRBV10-3 and TRBJ1-4, with D unresolved. The V gene lost 6 bases and the J gene lost 6 bases, with 5 bases spanning the gap. The CDR3 totals 11 residues. Germline CDR1 reads ENHRY; CDR2 reads SYGVKD. This CDR3 is CAIRDDEKLFF. CDR3 in DNA: TGTGCCATCAGGGACGATGAAAAACTGTTTTTT.

This clone was counted many times. Distinct nucleotide sequences in the sample also encode this CDR3. The chain combines TRBV4-2 with TRBJ2-7, with 10 bases identical to TRBD2. Trimming removed 4 bases from V and 4 bases from J; junction bases left unmatched: 7. The CDR3 runs 15 residues. The germline V gene has CDR1 LGHNA and CDR2 YNFKEQ. The CDR3 reads CASSLQTSGTYEQYF. The CDR3 DNA sequence: TGTGCCAGCAGCCTCCAAACTAGCGGGACTTACGAGCAGTACTTC.

This clone is judged medium-sized. The chain couples TRBV27 to TRBJ2-7; 11 nucleotides align to TRBD1. Unmatched junction bases numbered 9, after V lost 5 bases and J lost 9 bases. Germline CDR1 is MNHEY and CDR2 is SMNVEV (reference sequence). The CDR3 consists of 14 residues. Here the CDR3 DNA reads TGTGCCAGCAGTAGACCGGGACAGGGGGTTGGGCAGTACTTC. It codes for CASSRPGQGVGQYF.

The table lists this clone with a few counts. A read error may be the cause here, since a much bigger clone is one base away. CDR3 nucleotides: TGCGCCAGCAGCTTCTACGGGAGGGATAATAAGCAGTTCTTC. As protein: CASSFYGRDNKQFF. The chain uses TRBV5-1 and TRBJ2-1; 8 bases map to TRBD2. Trimming removed 2 bases from V and 11 bases from J; junction bases left unmatched: 9. This CDR3 has 14 amino acids. Germline V gene data show CDR1 as SGHRS and CDR2 as YFSETQ.

This clone is classed as large. The V and J genes are TRBV7-9 and TRBJ1-5, with 7 nucleotides matching TRBD1. This CDR3 spans 14 amino acids. Germline V gene lookup returns CDR1 SEHNR and CDR2 FQNEAQ (reference sequence). V lost 5 bases and J lost 4; bases outside the gene matches: 5. CDR3 in amino acids: CASSPDRNNQPQHF. The CDR3, as DNA: TGTGCCAGCAGCCCGGACAGGAATAATCAGCCCCAGCATTTT.

This clone was detected many times. The chain is built from TRBV12-3 or TRBV12-4 and TRBJ1-1; D remains ambiguous. Trimming removed 6 bases from V and 0 bases from J, with 8 bases in between. The length of the CDR3 is 13 residues. CDR3 amino acids: CASSYSMNTEAFF. CDR3 sequence (DNA): TGTGCCAGCAGCTATTCTATGAACACTGAAGCTTTCTTT.